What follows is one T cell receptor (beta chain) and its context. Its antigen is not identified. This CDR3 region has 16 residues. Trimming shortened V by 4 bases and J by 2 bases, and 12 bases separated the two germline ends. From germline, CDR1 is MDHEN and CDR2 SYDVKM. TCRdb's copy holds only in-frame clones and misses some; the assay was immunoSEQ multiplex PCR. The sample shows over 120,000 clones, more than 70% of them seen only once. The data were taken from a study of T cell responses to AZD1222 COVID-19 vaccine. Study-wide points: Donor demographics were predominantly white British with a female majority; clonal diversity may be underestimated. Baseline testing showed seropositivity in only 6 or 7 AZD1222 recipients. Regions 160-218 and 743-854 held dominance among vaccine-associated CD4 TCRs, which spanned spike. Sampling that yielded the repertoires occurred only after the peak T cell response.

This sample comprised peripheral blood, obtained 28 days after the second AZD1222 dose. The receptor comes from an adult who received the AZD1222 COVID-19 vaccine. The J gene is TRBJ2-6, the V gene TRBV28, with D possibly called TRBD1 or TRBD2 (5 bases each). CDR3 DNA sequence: TGTGCCAGCAGTTCGATTATGGGGGCTGGGGCCAACGTCCTGACTTTC. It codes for CASSSIMGAGANVLTF. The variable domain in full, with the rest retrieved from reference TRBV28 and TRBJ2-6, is DVKVTQSSRYLVKRTGEKVFLECVQDMDHENMFWYRQDPGLGLRLIYFSYDVKMKEKGDIPEGYSVSREKKERFSLILESASTNQTSMYLCASSSIMGAGANVLTFGAGSRLTVL.